The clone carrying this T cell receptor beta chain was observed at least ten times. This sample was included in a study of early T cells in non-severe SARS-CoV-2 infection. TCRdb ran MiXCR on the 5' RACE reads and lists one entry per CDR3 protein. The repertoire includes 120,000 or so distinct CDR3 sequences, 10% to 15% of them detected once, and approximately 3.8% sits in the top ten. V was clipped by 8 bases and J by 5 bases, with 16 bases between them. CDR3 length equals 13 residues. The receptor's source is an adult who was a healthcare worker with PCR-confirmed SARS-CoV-2 infection or an uninfected control (not recorded which). Here the sequenced sample was whole blood, taken at baseline. The chain combines TRBV12-3 or TRBV12-4 with TRBJ2-7; no reliable D call. The CDR3, as DNA: TGTGCCAGCCGTGGACGGCGCCTTGACGAGCAGTACTTC. It is translated as CASRGRRLDEQYF.